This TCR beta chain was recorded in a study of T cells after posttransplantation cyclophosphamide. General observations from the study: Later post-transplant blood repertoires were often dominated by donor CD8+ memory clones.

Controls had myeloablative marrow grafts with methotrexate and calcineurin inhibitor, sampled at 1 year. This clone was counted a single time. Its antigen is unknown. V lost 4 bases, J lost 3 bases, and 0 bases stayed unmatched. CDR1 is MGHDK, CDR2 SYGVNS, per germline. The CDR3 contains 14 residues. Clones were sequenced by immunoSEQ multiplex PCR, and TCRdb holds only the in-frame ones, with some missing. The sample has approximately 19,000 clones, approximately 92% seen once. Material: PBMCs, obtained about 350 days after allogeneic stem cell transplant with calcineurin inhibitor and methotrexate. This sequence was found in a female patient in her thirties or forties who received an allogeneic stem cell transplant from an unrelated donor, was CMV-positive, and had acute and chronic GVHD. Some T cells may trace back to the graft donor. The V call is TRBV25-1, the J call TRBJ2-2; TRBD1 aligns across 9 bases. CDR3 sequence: CASSGDRDTGELFF. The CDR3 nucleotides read TGTGCCAGCAGTGGGGACAGGGACACCGGGGAGCTGTTTTTT. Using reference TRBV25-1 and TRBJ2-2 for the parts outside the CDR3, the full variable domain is EADIYQTPRYLVIGTGKKITLECSQTMGHDKMYWYQQDPGMELHLIHYSYGVNSTEKGDLSSESTVSRIRTEHFPLTLESARPSHTSQYLCASSGDRDTGELFFGEGSRLTVL.